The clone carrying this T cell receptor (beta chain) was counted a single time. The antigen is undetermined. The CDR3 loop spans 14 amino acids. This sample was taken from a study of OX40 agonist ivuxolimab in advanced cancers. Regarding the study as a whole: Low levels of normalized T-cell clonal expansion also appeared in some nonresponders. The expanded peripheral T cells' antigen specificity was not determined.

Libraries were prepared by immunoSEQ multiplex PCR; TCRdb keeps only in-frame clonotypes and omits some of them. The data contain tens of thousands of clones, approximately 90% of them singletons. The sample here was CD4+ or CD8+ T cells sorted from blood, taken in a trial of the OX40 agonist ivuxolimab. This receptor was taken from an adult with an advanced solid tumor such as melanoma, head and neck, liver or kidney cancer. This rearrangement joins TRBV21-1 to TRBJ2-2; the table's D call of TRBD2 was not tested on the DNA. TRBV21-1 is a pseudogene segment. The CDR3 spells CASSKAREDGELFF. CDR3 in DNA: TGTGCCAGCAGCAAAGCGCGGGAGGACGGGGAGCTGTTTTTT.